A selection of T cell receptor beta chains follows, all from one sample in a study of shared clonotypes between healthy human individuals. Assay: immunoSEQ multiplex PCR; the TCRdb copy retains only in-frame clones and omits some. The top ten hold about 0.06% of the sample, which has roughly 500,000 clones, about 96% seen once. Sample: naive CD4+ T cells sorted from blood. The receptors were gathered from a woman aged 25 to 39 in good health. The conserved cysteine and the conserved F or W are not part of the CDR3 here.

V gene	J gene	CDR3 protein
TRBV19	TRBJ2-2	ASSTGTSENTGELF
TRBV5-1	TRBJ2-7	ASSLGGLADKHYEQY
TRBV6-1	TRBJ1-3	ATKPGQNSGNTIY
TRBV5-1	TRBJ1-1	ASSLEGLSMNTEAF
TRBV11-2	TRBJ2-2	ASSTGSPGELF
TRBV9	TRBJ2-3	ASSVGARDEADTQY
TRBV5-4	TRBJ2-7	ASSFSLGLPYEQY
TRBV10-3	TRBJ2-5	AISPGQGVSTQY
TRBV18	TRBJ2-7	ASSPSEGLIYEQY
TRBV10-3	TRBJ2-1	AISGQGSYNEQF
TRBV6-6	TRBJ1-2	ASSNPGFADYGYT
TRBV4-1	TRBJ2-4	ASSQDGGAKNIQY
TRBV9	TRBJ2-3	ASPTTGGAQSRPTDTQY
TRBV28	TRBJ2-7	ASSLFTPPGFYEQY
TRBV4-2	TRBJ1-2	ASSPGPLYGYT
TRBV19	TRBJ2-2	AARLGGRDTGELF
TRBV29-1	TRBJ2-3	SVGDRDRGTDTQY
TRBV6-5	TRBJ1-5	ASSLAGPNQPQH
TRBV6-5	TRBJ1-2	ASSYEGADGYT
TRBV5-8	TRBJ2-6	ASGSGSLSGANVLT
TRBV6-6	TRBJ2-1	ASSPPEREFVNEQF
TRBV19	TRBJ1-4	ASSIGQPNEKLF
TRBV27	TRBJ1-5	ASSLDQPQH
TRBV10-1	TRBJ2-7	ARRITGTSYEQY
TRBV5-1	TRBJ2-7	ASSSPRGRGIYEQY
TRBV5-1	TRBJ2-7	ASSLASPSGSSYEQY
TRBV28	TRBJ2-1	ASRKTVSSYNEQF
TRBV2	TRBJ2-1	ASRAGTSGDNEQF
TRBV21-1	TRBJ2-7	ASSKGPAGISYEQY
TRBV19	TRBJ2-3	ASSIALTDTQY
TRBV5-1	TRBJ2-5	ASSSGRLDETQY
TRBV5-5	TRBJ2-3	ASSLQSTDTQY
TRBV6-1	TRBJ2-3	ASKFAGGHTDTQY
TRBV5-5	TRBJ1-2	ASSGRQGSNYGYT
TRBV29-1	TRBJ2-7	SVGSRQSSYEQY
TRBV6-1	TRBJ1-2	ASSAADRGQFGYT
TRBV28	TRBJ1-5	ASNRGKRLSNQPQH
TRBV12-2	TRBJ1-3	ASRLDRRGGRSGNTIY
TRBV5-1	TRBJ1-1	ASIRGGGRDTEAF
TRBV28	TRBJ2-4	ASSSPGQGRVLAKNIQY
TRBV14	TRBJ1-2	ASSQVGQLGGYT
TRBV29-1	TRBJ2-1	SVRPAGVLHEQF
TRBV27	-	ASSFNRGRYEQY